This T cell receptor beta chain was identified during a study of T-cell memory formation after mild COVID-19. This CDR3 contains 16 residues. V lost 8 bases, J lost 2 bases, and 10 bases stayed unmatched. Germline V gives CDR1 MDHEN, CDR2 SYDVKM. TCRdb reprocessed the 5' RACE reads with MiXCR, giving one entry per CDR3 protein. The data show 280,000 or so distinct CDR3 sequences, with approximately 19% seen just once and under 30% held by the top ten. This clonotype was counted a few times. The V call is TRBV28, the J call TRBJ2-3, with 10 bases aligning to TRBD2. This TCR came from a man between 18 and 29 years old who had mild COVID-19 (a few samples of this study predate the infection). Cell type and time point are not known. The sequencing input was PBMCs or a T cell subset sorted from them (not recorded which). In nucleotides, the CDR3 is TGTGCCAGCTGTCCCTATACTAGCGGGATCACAGATACGCAGTATTTT. It is translated as CASCPYTSGITDTQYF.